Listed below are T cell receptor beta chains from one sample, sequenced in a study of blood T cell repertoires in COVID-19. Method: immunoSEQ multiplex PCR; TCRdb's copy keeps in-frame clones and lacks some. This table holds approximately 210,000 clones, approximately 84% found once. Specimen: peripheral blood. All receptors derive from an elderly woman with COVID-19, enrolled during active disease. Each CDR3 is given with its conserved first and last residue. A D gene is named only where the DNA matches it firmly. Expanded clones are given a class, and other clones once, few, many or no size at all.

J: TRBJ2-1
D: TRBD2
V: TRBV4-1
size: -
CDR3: CASSQRPNSGIDRNEQFF
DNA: TGCGCCAGCAGCCAGCGGCCGAATAGCGGGATTGACCGTAATGAGCAGTTCTTC

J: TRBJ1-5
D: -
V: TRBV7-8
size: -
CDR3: CASSYYPGVNQPQHF
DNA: TGTGCCAGCAGCTACTACCCGGGTGTAAATCAGCCCCAGCATTTT

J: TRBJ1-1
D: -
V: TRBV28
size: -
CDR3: CASSPPGGTEAFF
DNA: TGTGCCAGCAGCCCCCCGGGGGGGACTGAAGCTTTCTTT

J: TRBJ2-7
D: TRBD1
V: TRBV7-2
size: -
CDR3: CASSLSGAGTGSSYEQYF
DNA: TGTGCCAGCAGCTTAAGTGGAGCTGGGACAGGAAGCTCCTACGAGCAGTACTTC

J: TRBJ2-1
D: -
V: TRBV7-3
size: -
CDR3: CASSRTNQYNEQFF
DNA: TGTGCCAGCAGCCGGACAAACCAATACAATGAGCAGTTCTTC

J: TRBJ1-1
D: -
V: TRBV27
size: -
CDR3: CASSLRGRGGPDTEAFF
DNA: TGTGCCAGCAGTTTACGGGGTCGGGGAGGGCCCGACACTGAAGCTTTCTTT

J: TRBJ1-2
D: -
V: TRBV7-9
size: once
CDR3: CASSQGGYTF
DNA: TGTGCCAGCAGCCAGGGAGGCTACACCTTC

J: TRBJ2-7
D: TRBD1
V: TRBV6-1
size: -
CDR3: CASSEMQGALREQYF
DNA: TGTGCCAGCAGTGAAATGCAGGGGGCCCTGCGGGAGCAGTACTTC

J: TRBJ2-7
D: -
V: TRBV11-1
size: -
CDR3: CASRGSYEQYF
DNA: TGTGCCAGCAGGGGGAGCTACGAGCAGTACTTC

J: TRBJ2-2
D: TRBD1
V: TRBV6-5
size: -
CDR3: CASSYGDRINGELFF
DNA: TGTGCCAGCAGTTACGGGGACAGGATAAACGGGGAGCTGTTTTTT

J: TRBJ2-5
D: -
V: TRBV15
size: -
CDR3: CATSRGPGQETQYF
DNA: TGTGCCACCAGCAGAGGCCCAGGTCAAGAGACCCAGTACTTC

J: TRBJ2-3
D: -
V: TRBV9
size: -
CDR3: CASSAEQGADTQYF
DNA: TGTGCCAGCAGCGCCGAACAAGGGGCAGATACGCAGTATTTT

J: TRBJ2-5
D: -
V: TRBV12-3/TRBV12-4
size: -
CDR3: CASSLVSQETQYF
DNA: TGTGCCAGCAGTTTGGTCAGCCAAGAGACCCAGTACTTC

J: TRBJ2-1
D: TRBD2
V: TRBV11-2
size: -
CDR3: CASSQGLSGGEQFF
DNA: TGTGCCAGCAGCCAGGGACTAAGTGGCGGTGAGCAGTTCTTC

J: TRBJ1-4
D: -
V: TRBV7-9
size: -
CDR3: CASSLQSGENEKLFF
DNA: TGTGCCAGCAGCTTGCAGTCAGGGGAGAATGAAAAACTGTTTTTT

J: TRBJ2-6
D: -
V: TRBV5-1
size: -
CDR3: CASRGSRQDLGANVLTF
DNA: TGCGCCAGCAGGGGGTCCAGACAGGATCTGGGGGCCAACGTCCTGACTTTC

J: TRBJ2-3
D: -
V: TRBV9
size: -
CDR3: CASSVAGGGGDTQYF
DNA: TGTGCCAGCAGCGTAGCTGGGGGAGGCGGAGATACGCAGTATTTT

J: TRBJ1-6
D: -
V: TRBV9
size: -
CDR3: CASSVGRVSPLHF
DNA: TGTGCCAGCAGCGTAGGGAGAGTGTCACCCCTCCACTTT

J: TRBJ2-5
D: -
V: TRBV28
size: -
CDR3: CASGQVQETQYF
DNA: TGTGCCAGCGGGCAAGTTCAAGAGACCCAGTACTTC

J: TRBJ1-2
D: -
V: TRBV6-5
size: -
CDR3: CASSSDSLLAGYTF
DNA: TGTGCCAGCAGTTCGGACAGTCTCCTTGCAGGCTACACCTTC

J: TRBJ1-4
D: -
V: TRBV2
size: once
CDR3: CASDLGGEKLFF
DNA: TGTGCCAGCGACTTGGGGGGTGAAAAACTGTTTTTT

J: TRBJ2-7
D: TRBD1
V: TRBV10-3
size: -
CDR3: CAISDGTGVYEQYF
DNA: TGTGCCATCAGTGATGGGACAGGGGTCTACGAGCAGTACTTC

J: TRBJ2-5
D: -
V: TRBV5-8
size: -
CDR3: CASSFMGRETQYF
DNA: TGTGCCAGCAGCTTCATGGGGCGAGAGACCCAGTACTTC

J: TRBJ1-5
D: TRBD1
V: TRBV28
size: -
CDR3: CASTRGGTALGPQHF
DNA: TGTGCCAGCACCCGAGGGGGGACAGCACTTGGGCCCCAGCATTTT

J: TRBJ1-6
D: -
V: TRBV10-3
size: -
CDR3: CAISESTGSSYNSPLHF
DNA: TGTGCCATCAGTGAGTCGACGGGTAGCTCCTATAATTCACCCCTCCACTTT

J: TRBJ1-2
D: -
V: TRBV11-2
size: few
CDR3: CASSSAGPYGYTF
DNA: TGTGCCAGCAGCTCAGCAGGTCCCTATGGCTACACCTTC

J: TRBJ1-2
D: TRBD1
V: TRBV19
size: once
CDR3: CASSKDRGLGYTF
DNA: TGTGCCAGTAGCAAAGACAGGGGGCTTGGCTACACCTTC

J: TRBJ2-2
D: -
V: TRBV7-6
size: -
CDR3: CASSLFGGRNTGELFF
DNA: TGTGCCAGCAGCTTATTTGGGGGCCGAAACACCGGGGAGCTGTTTTTT

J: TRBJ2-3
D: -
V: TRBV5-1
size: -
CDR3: CASTSGLDTDTQYF
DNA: TGCGCCAGCACCTCGGGACTCGACACAGATACGCAGTATTTT

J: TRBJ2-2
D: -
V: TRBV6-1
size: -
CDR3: CASSEQGGTGELFF
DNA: TGTGCCAGCAGTGAACAAGGGGGCACCGGGGAGCTGTTTTTT

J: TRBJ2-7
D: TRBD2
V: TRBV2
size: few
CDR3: CASSGSPPGRGSYEQYF
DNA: TGTGCCAGCAGTGGATCTCCCCCGGGGCGGGGGAGCTACGAGCAGTACTTC

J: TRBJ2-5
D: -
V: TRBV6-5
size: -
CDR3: CASSAMKGTWETQYF
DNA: TGTGCCAGCAGCGCGATGAAGGGGACATGGGAGACCCAGTACTTC

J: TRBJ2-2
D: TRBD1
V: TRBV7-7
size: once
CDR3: CASSNVQGAGELFF
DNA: TGTGCTAGCAGCAATGTCCAGGGGGCCGGGGAGCTGTTTTTT

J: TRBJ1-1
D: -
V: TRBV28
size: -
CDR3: CAGKEGGLSTEAFF
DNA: TGTGCCGGCAAGGAGGGAGGATTGAGCACTGAAGCTTTCTTT

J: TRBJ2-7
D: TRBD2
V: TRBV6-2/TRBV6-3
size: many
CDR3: CASSYWRGSGYEQYF
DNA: TGTGCCAGCAGTTACTGGCGGGGGTCTGGGTACGAGCAGTACTTC

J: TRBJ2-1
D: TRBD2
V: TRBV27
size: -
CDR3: CASSLSLAAYNEQFF
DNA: TGTGCCAGCAGTCTCAGCCTAGCGGCTTACAATGAGCAGTTCTTC

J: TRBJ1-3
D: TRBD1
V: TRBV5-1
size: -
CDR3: CASSTGGPGNTIYF
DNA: TGCGCCAGCAGCACAGGGGGCCCTGGAAACACCATATATTTT

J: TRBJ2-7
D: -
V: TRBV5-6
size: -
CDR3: CASSFTTPSYEQYF
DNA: TGTGCCAGCAGCTTTACGACACCCTCCTACGAGCAGTACTTC

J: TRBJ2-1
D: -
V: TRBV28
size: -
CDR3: CASTGLNNEQFF
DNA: TGTGCCAGCACGGGACTTAACAATGAGCAGTTCTTC

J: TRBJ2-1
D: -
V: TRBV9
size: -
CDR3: CASSAGDFSYNEQFF
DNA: TGTGCCAGCAGCGCTGGGGACTTTTCCTACAATGAGCAGTTCTTC

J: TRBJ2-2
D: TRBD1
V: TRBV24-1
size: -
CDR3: CATSRGQSTGELFF
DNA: TGTGCCACCAGTCGGGGACAGAGCACCGGGGAGCTGTTTTTT

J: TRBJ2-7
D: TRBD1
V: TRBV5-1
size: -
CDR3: CASSSRAGTVAYEQYF
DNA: TGCGCCAGCAGTTCCAGGGCCGGGACAGTAGCCTACGAGCAGTACTTC

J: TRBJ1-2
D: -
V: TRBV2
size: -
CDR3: CASSEEGRDYGYTF
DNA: TGTGCCAGCAGTGAAGAAGGCAGGGACTATGGCTACACCTTC

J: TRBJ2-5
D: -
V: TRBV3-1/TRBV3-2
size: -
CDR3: CASSQAVPQTQYF
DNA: TGTGCCAGCAGCCAAGCGGTTCCCCAGACCCAGTACTTC

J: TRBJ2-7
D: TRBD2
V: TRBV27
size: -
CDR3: CASSSGTSGIRYF
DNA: TGTGCCAGCAGTTCCGGGACTAGCGGGATACGGTACTTC

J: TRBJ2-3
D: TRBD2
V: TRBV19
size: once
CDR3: CASSIGTSGGADTQYF
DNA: TGTGCCAGTAGTATAGGGACTAGCGGGGGGGCAGATACGCAGTATTTT

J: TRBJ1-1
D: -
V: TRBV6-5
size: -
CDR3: CASIQGYNGNTEAFF
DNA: TGTGCCAGCATTCAGGGTTATAACGGGAACACTGAAGCTTTCTTT

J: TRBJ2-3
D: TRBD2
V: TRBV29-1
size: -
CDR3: CSVGLAGGPTDTQYF
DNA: TGCAGCGTTGGACTAGCGGGGGGCCCCACAGATACGCAGTATTTT

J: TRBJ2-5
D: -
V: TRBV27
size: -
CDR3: CASSFRDNEETQYF
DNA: TGTGCCAGCAGTTTCCGGGACAACGAAGAGACCCAGTACTTC

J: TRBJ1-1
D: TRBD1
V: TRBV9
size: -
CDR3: CASSPDRGGAFF
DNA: TGTGCCAGCAGCCCGGACAGGGGTGGCGCTTTCTTT

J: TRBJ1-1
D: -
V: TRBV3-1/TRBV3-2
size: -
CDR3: CASSQVQNTEAFF
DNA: TGTGCCAGCAGCCAAGTACAAAACACTGAAGCTTTCTTT

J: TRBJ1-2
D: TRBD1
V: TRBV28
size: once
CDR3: CASSLQGGTTGYTF
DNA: TGTGCCAGCAGTTTACAAGGGGGCACTACTGGCTACACCTTC